The 32 T cell receptor beta chains reported below all come from one sample, sequenced in a study of T cell repertoires in cytomegalovirus infection. TCRdb re-called the reads through MiXCR, storing one row per CDR3 protein. The data contain 100,000 or so distinct CDR3 sequences, 23% of them singletons. Specimen: CD8+ T cells from PBMCs. The receptors derive from a human donor in good health (CMV status not recorded). Some clones in this sample may be carry-over from other donors' samples.

A few counts support this clonotype. The chain links TRBV20-1 to TRBJ2-7; no reliable D call. Germline V gene data show CDR1 as DFQATT and CDR2 as SNEGSKA (reference sequence). This CDR3 has 14 amino acids. V lost 3 bases and J lost 9, with 21 bases in between. The CDR3 region is CSARYGQNIDGQYF. DNA of the CDR3: TGCAGTGCTAGGTATGGTCAGAACATCGACGGGCAGTACTTC.

The rearrangement uses TRBV10-3 and TRBJ1-3; D not certain. V was pared by 3 bases and J by 1 base, with 7 bases between. Germline loops: CDR1 ENHRY, CDR2 SYGVKD. The CDR3 covers 14 residues. CDR3 nucleotide sequence: TGTGCCATCAGTGATTGGGGTTCTGGAAACACCATATATTTT. Its translation is CAISDWGSGNTIYF.

This clonotype has a count of ten or more. The chain is built from TRBV11-2 and TRBJ2-5, with D perhaps matching TRBD2 (5 bases). V was shortened by 1 base and J by 4 bases, with 13 bases between the two germline ends. CDR3 length equals 15 residues. CDR1 SGHAT and CDR2 FQNNGV come from the germline V gene. This CDR3 is CASSLVDLGGETQYF. The CDR3, as DNA: TGTGCCAGCAGCTTAGTAGACCTAGGAGGAGAGACCCAGTACTTC.

This clonotype was detected many times. The chain recombines TRBV11-2 with TRBJ2-1; possibly TRBD1 for D (5 bases). The CDR3 has 13 amino acids. Trimming stripped 3 bases from V and 6 bases from J, with 9 bases between. Germline CDR1 and CDR2: SGHAT and FQNNGV. This CDR3 reads CASSFSQGNEQFF. CDR3 nucleotide sequence: TGTGCCAGCAGCTTCTCCCAGGGCAATGAGCAGTTCTTC.

At least ten counts were recorded for this clonotype. V and J are TRBV7-2 and TRBJ1-6; no reliable D call. The V and J ends lost 7 bases and 10 bases respectively, with 11 bases between them. Germline V gives CDR1 SGHTA, CDR2 FQGNSA. The CDR3 has 12 amino acids. The CDR3 sequence: CASIYPGSPLHF. The CDR3 DNA follows: TGTGCCAGCATCTACCCCGGATCACCCCTCCACTTT.

CDR3 nucleotide sequence: TGTGCAAGTCGCCCACTAGCGGGAGAGACCCAGTACTTC. This translates into CASRPLAGETQYF. The chain recombines TRBV12-2 with TRBJ2-5; the table's D call TRBD2 went unverified against the DNA. TRBV12-2 represents a pseudogene. This CDR3 spans 13 amino acids.

The rearrangement links TRBV9 to TRBJ2-2; D remains unclear. Germline V gene lookup returns CDR1 SGDLS and CDR2 YYNGEE. Trimming took 7 bases from V and 0 from J, leaving 7 bases between them. The CDR3 spans 13 residues. In nucleotides, the CDR3 is TGTGCCAGCGAGATGCCGAACACCGGGGAGCTGTTTTTT. This gives the protein CASEMPNTGELFF.

This sequence joins TRBV28 and TRBJ2-5, with 11 bases lining up with TRBD2. CDR1 is MDHEN, CDR2 SYDVKM, per germline. The length of the CDR3 is 16 residues. V was pared by 1 base and J by 5 bases, with 6 bases of the junction left unmatched. CDR3 amino acids: CASSLFASGGKETQYF. Written as DNA, the CDR3 is TGTGCCAGCAGTTTATTTGCTAGCGGGGGGAAGGAGACCCAGTACTTC.

At least ten counts were recorded for this clonotype. The CDR3 loop is CASSYDSSNEQFF. DNA of the CDR3: TGTGCCAGCAGCTACGACAGCTCCAATGAGCAGTTCTTC. The chain uses TRBV7-3 and TRBJ2-1; D possibly corresponds to TRBD1 (5 bases). The V end was cut by 4 bases, the J end by 6 bases, with 10 bases between. CDR1 SGHTA and CDR2 FQGTGA come from the germline V gene. The CDR3 is 13 residues long.

The chain joins TRBV5-6 to TRBJ2-5, with D unresolved. In germline, CDR1 is SGHDT, CDR2 YYEEEE. The V gene lost 2 bases and the J gene lost 5 bases, with 10 bases spanning the gap. CDR3 size: 13 residues. The CDR3 loop is CASSFAPEETQYF. The CDR3 DNA reads TGTGCCAGCAGCTTTGCCCCCGAGGAGACCCAGTACTTC.

This clonotype was recorded a few times. The chain uses TRBV6-2 or TRBV6-3 and TRBJ1-5; 11 nucleotides align to TRBD1. CDR1 and CDR2 from the germline V gene are MNHEY and SVGEGT. The CDR3 length is 15 residues. The trim removed 7 bases at V and 7 bases at J, leaving 9 bases unmatched. In DNA form, the CDR3 reads TGTGCCAGCACTATAACCGGACAGGGGGCGCAGCCCCAGCATTTT. It specifies CASTITGQGAQPQHF.

This clonotype occurred a few times. The V and J genes are TRBV7-9 and TRBJ2-3, with no clear D. V lost 2 bases, J lost 0 bases, and 9 bases lay in between. Germline V gives CDR1 SEHNR, CDR2 FQNEAQ (reference sequence). There are 15 residues in the CDR3. Written as DNA, the CDR3 is TGTGCCAGCAGCTTAAGTTCAGCTAGCACAGATACGCAGTATTTT. Encoded protein: CASSLSSASTDTQYF.

This clonotype was seen at least ten times. The chain is built from TRBV6-2 or TRBV6-3 and TRBJ2-7; tentative D call: TRBD1 (5 bases). V dropped 0 bases and J dropped 1 base, with 10 bases sitting between them. Germline assignment: CDR1 MNHEY and CDR2 SVGEGT. This CDR3 is built from 15 residues. In DNA form, the CDR3 reads TGTGCCAGCAGTTACTCGGCAGGGATATCCTACGAGCAGTACTTC. Translation gives CASSYSAGISYEQYF.

J is TRBJ1-1 and V is TRBV4-2; D not certain. Germline assignment: CDR1 LGHNA and CDR2 YNFKEQ. Trimming left V 5 bases short and J 1 base short, with 8 bases between. The CDR3 spans 13 residues. The CDR3 DNA sequence: TGTGCCAGCAGCAATGCAAGGAACACTGAAGCTTTCTTT. Amino acids: CASSNARNTEAFF.

This clonotype was recorded a few times. The V gene is TRBV4-1, the J gene TRBJ1-4; D perhaps matches TRBD1 (5 bases). Germline values: CDR1 MGHRA, CDR2 YSYEKL. V lost 0 bases and J 12 bases, leaving 11 bases between the germline ends. The CDR3 runs to 13 residues. The CDR3: CASSQDWQGELFF. Here the CDR3 DNA reads TGCGCCAGCAGCCAAGATTGGCAGGGCGAACTGTTTTTT.

The V call is TRBV3-1, the J call TRBJ2-7; TRBD2 is a possible D gene (6 bases). Between the trimmed V and J ends, which lost 1 base and 4 bases, there was a span of 20 bases. The CDR3 has 17 amino acids. Germline lookup yields CDR1 LGHDT and CDR2 YNNKEL (reference sequence). CDR3 sequence reads: CASSQGYRDSGSYEQYF. The CDR3 DNA reads TGTGCCAGCAGCCAAGGGTACCGGGACTCCGGTAGTTACGAGCAGTACTTC.

As regards this clonotype: One end of the junction is discordant with germline, which a read error may explain. This rearrangement joins TRBV4-1 to TRBJ2-7; a weak D match, TRBD2 (7 bases). This CDR3 is built from 15 residues. CDR1 MGHRA and CDR2 YSYEKL come from the germline V gene. In nucleotides, the CDR3 is TGCGCCAGCTGCCAAGGACGAGGGGGAGCGGGGGAGCAGTACTTC. It specifies CASCQGRGGAGEQYF.

This clonotype came up a few times. This chain links TRBV30 with TRBJ2-7; D unclear. Germline V lookup: CDR1 GTSNPN, CDR2 SVGIG (reference sequence). The CDR3 totals 13 residues. V lost 6 bases, J lost 5 bases, and 17 bases lay in between. The CDR3 nucleotides are TGTGCCTGTTCCGGGCTCGTCGGCGACGAGCAGTACTTC. Encoded protein: CACSGLVGDEQYF.

The V and J genes are TRBV20-1 and TRBJ2-5; 9 positions agree with TRBD2. The CDR3 length is 18 residues. The ends lost 6 bases at V and 5 bases at J; junction bases unmatched: 22. Germline V gene data show CDR1 as DFQATT and CDR2 as SNEGSKA (reference sequence). Written as DNA, the CDR3 is TGCAGTGCCTATTCTCTCGGCCTAGCGGGGATTAAACGGGAGACCCAGTACTTC. As protein: CSAYSLGLAGIKRETQYF.

In its sample, this clonotype was seen once. The chain combines TRBV7-9 with TRBJ2-1, with 12 bases aligning to TRBD1. Germline V gene sequence: CDR1 SEHNR, CDR2 FQNEAQ (reference sequence). V dropped 5 bases and J dropped 4; count of bases not matched to a gene: 9. CDR3 size: 17 residues. CDR3 DNA sequence: TGTGCCAGCAGCCCGGGACAGGGGGCCTTATCGTACAATGAGCAGTTCTTC. Translated, it gives CASSPGQGALSYNEQFF. The whole variable domain, remainder taken from reference TRBV7-9 and TRBJ2-1, is DTGVSQNPRHKITKRGQNVTFRCDPISEHNRLYWYRQTLGQGPEFLTYFQNEAQLEKSRLLSDRFSAERPKGSFSTLEIQRTEQGDSAMYLCASSPGQGALSYNEQFFGPGTRLTVL.

The chain has TRBV12-3 or TRBV12-4 and TRBJ2-2; D unclear. Trimming took off 3 bases at V and 3 bases at J, with 11 bases between the two ends. The CDR3 is 15 amino acids. CDR3 sequence (DNA): TGTGCCAGCAGTTTGTGGCTAGGAGACACCGGGGAGCTGTTTTTT. This sequence encodes CASSLWLGDTGELFF.

This clonotype came up a few times. The rearrangement links TRBV29-1 to TRBJ1-1; no reliable D call. The CDR3 is 13 amino acids. The germline V gene has CDR1 SQVTM and CDR2 ANQGSEA. The V gene lost 0 bases and the J gene lost 7 bases, with 12 bases spanning the gap. The CDR3, as DNA: TGCAGCGTTGAAGATCCCCCCCACATTGAAGCTTTCTTT. Translation: CSVEDPPHIEAFF.

The rearrangement uses TRBV11-2 and TRBJ1-3; D not resolved. CDR3 size: 13 residues. The V end was cut by 6 bases, the J end by 8 bases, with 14 bases between. Germline-derived CDR1 and CDR2 are SGHAT and FQNNGV. CDR3 protein: CASSLMEGDTIYF. The CDR3 bases are TGTGCCAGCAGTTTAATGGAGGGAGACACCATATATTTT.

The rearrangement joins TRBV6-6 to TRBJ2-1, with 7 bases lining up with TRBD2. Germline CDR1 is MNHNY and CDR2 is SVGAGI (reference sequence). J was trimmed by 12 bases and V by 10 bases; bases with no gene match: 15. This CDR3 has 13 residues. In nucleotides, the CDR3 is TGTGCCACGCGAAGCGGGACCACCGGGGGGCAGTTCTTC. As protein: CATRSGTTGGQFF.

This clonotype came up a few times. The rearrangement uses TRBV2 and TRBJ1-2; D is ambiguous. With 4 bases removed from V and 5 bases from J, the gap between germline ends came to 11 bases. From germline, CDR1 is SNHLY and CDR2 FYNNEI. This CDR3 has 13 amino acids. This CDR3 is CASSVRETYGYTF. The CDR3 region has the DNA TGTGCCAGCAGTGTTAGGGAAACTTATGGCTACACCTTC.

The chain couples TRBV20-1 to TRBJ2-7; 8 bases agree with TRBD1. Germline CDR1 DFQATT, CDR2 SNEGSKA (reference sequence). V gave up 1 base and J gave up 3 bases; unmatched junction bases: 5. The CDR3 covers 14 residues. The CDR3: CSARGGQGLYEQYF. The CDR3 DNA reads as TGCAGTGCTAGAGGCGGACAGGGTCTCTACGAGCAGTACTTC.

This rearrangement joins TRBV11-2 to TRBJ2-1, with 12 bases fitting TRBD2. This CDR3 is 15 amino acids long. Germline V gives CDR1 SGHAT, CDR2 FQNNGV. Unmatched junction bases numbered 5, after V lost 5 bases and J lost 6 bases. The CDR3 DNA reads as TGTGCCAGCAGCCATCTAGCGGGGGGGCGCAATGAGCAGTTCTTC. Translating gives CASSHLAGGRNEQFF.

This clonotype was observed a handful of times. The CDR3 here is CASRLRAGSGRNEQFF. CDR3 nucleotide sequence: TGTGCCAGCAGACTTCGAGCGGGGTCAGGAAGGAATGAGCAGTTCTTC. The chain links TRBV12-3 or TRBV12-4 to TRBJ2-1, with 7 nucleotides matching TRBD2. This CDR3 is built from 16 residues. V gave up 6 bases and J gave up 7 bases; unmatched junction bases: 15.

This chain links TRBV7-9 with TRBJ2-7; possible D gene TRBD2, 6 bases. This CDR3 is built from 16 residues. Germline CDR1 and CDR2: SEHNR and FQNEAQ (reference sequence). V was clipped by 5 bases and J by 2 bases, with 19 bases between them. The CDR3 region is CASSLQAGFGPYEQYF. Written as DNA, the CDR3 is TGTGCCAGCAGCCTCCAAGCGGGCTTTGGCCCCTACGAGCAGTACTTC.

Ten or more counts support this clonotype. The chain joins TRBV7-8 to TRBJ2-7; TRBD2 matches 10 bases. This CDR3 has 20 amino acids. The J segment lost 2 bases and the V segment lost 1 base, leaving 17 bases of the junction unmatched. The germline CDR1 and CDR2 sequences are SGHVS and FQNEAQ. This chain's CDR3 is CASSLVVLAGAQYLPYEQYF. In DNA, the CDR3 is TGTGCCAGCAGCTTAGTAGTGCTAGCGGGGGCCCAATACCTCCCCTACGAGCAGTACTTC. The full variable domain, in which reference TRBV7-8 and TRBJ2-7 provide the parts outside the CDR3, is GAGVSQSPRYKVAKRGQDVALRCDPISGHVSLFWYQQALGQGPEFLTYFQNEAQLDKSGLPSDRFFAERPEGSVSTLKIQRTQQEDSAVYLCASSLVVLAGAQYLPYEQYFGPGTRLTVT.

With respect to this clonotype: The junction differs from germline at one of its ends, possibly a read error. The chain employs TRBV5-3 and TRBJ2-2; 8 nucleotides line up with TRBD2. TRBV5-3 is flagged as an ORF with uncertain function. This CDR3 has 15 amino acids. The CDR3 DNA is TGTGCCAGCAGCTTGCCGGGACTAGAGGCCGGGGAGCTGTTTTTT. It codes for CASSLPGLEAGELFF.

This clonotype was counted between two and nine times. V is TRBV5-5 and J is TRBJ2-3; a weak D match, TRBD1 (6 bases). The CDR3 runs to 15 residues. Between the trimmed V and J ends, which lost 9 bases and 2 bases, there was a span of 19 bases. The V gene's germline CDR1 is SGHKS and CDR2 YYEKEE (reference sequence). CDR3: CATERLGATTDTQYF. The CDR3 DNA reads as TGTGCCACCGAAAGGTTGGGGGCGACCACAGATACGCAGTATTTT. Using reference TRBV5-5 and TRBJ2-3 for the parts outside the CDR3, the full variable domain is DAGVTQSPTHLIKTRGQQVTLRCSPISGHKSVSWYQQVLGQGPQFIFQYYEKEERGRGNFPDRFSARQFPNYSSELNVNALLLGDSALYLCATERLGATTDTQYFGPGTRLTVL.